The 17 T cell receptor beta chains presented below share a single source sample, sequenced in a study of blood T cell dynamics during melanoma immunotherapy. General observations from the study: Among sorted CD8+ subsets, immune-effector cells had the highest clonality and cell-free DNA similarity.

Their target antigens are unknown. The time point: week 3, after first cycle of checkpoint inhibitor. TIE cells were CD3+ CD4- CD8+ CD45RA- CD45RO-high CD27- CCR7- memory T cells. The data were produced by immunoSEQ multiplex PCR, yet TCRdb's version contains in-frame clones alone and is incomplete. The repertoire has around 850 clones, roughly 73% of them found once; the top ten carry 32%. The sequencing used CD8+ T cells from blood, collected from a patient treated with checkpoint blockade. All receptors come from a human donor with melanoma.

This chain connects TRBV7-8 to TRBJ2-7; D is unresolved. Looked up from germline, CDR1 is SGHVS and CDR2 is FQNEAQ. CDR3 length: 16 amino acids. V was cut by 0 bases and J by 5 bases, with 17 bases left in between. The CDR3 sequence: CASSLAFSRGMDEQYF. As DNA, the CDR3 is TGTGCCAGCAGCTTAGCCTTTAGTCGAGGAATGGACGAGCAGTACTTC.

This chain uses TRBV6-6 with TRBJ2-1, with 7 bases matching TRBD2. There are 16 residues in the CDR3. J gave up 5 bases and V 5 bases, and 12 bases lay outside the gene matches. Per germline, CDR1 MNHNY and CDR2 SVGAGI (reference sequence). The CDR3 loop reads CASSNKLAPPHNEQFF. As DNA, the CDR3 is TGTGCCAGCAGTAACAAACTAGCGCCCCCCCACAATGAGCAGTTCTTC.

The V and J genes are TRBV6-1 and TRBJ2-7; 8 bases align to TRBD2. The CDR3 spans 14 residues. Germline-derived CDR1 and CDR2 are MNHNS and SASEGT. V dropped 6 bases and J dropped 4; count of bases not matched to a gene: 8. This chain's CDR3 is CASSPGLARYEQYF. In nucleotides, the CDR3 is TGTGCCAGCAGCCCCGGACTAGCTCGTTACGAGCAGTACTTC.

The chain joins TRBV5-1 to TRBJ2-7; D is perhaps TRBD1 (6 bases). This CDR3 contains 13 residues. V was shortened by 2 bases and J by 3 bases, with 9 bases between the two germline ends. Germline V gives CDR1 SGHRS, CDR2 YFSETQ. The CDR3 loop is CASSLGTLYEQYF. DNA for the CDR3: TGCGCCAGCAGCTTAGGGACACTCTACGAGCAGTACTTC.

CDR3 amino acids: CASGGTEFSEEQYF. The CDR3 DNA sequence: TGTGCCAGTGGGGGGACAGAATTTTCTGAGGAGCAGTACTTC. This rearrangement joins TRBV19 to TRBJ2-7, with a tentative D call TRBD1 (7 bases). V lost 8 bases to trimming and J lost 7 bases, with 21 bases between them. The CDR3 covers 14 residues. Per germline, CDR1 LNHDA and CDR2 SQIVND (reference sequence).

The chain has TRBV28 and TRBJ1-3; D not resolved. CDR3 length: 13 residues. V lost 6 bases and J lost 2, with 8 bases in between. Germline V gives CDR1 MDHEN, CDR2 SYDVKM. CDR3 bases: TGTGCCAGCAGGGAACAAGCTGGAAACACCATATATTTT. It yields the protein CASREQAGNTIYF.

Written as DNA, the CDR3 is TGTGCCAGCAGCGAGGGAGGACTAGAGGAGACCCAGTACTTC. Protein sequence: CASSEGGLEETQYF. The gene calls are TRBV9 and TRBJ2-5; TRBD2 aligns across 7 bases. V shed 3 bases and J 5 bases; nucleotides not matched to a gene: 7. Germline-derived CDR1 and CDR2 are SGDLS and YYNGEE. This CDR3 has 14 residues.

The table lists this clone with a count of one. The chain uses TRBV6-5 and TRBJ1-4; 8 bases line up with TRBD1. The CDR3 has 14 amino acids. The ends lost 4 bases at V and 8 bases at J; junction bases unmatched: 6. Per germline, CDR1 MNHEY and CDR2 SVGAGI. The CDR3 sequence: CASSSGQDVEKLFF. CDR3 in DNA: TGTGCCAGCAGTTCGGGACAGGACGTAGAAAAACTGTTTTTT.

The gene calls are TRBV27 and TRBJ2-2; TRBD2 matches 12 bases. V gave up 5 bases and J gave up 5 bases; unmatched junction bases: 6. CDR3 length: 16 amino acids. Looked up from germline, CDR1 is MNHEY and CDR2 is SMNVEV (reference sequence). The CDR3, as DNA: TGTGCCAGCAGTCTAACCGGGACTAGCGGGACCGGGGAGCTGTTTTTT. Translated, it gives CASSLTGTSGTGELFF.

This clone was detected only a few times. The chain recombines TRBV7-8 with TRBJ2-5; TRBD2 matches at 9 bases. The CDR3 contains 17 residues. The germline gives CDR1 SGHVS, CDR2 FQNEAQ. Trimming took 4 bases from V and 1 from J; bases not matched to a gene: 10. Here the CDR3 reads CASSSPGTSGLQETQYF. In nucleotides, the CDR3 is TGTGCCAGCAGCTCGCCCGGCACTAGCGGGCTCCAAGAGACCCAGTACTTC. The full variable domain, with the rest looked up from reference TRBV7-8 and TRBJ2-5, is GAGVSQSPRYKVAKRGQDVALRCDPISGHVSLFWYQQALGQGPEFLTYFQNEAQLDKSGLPSDRFFAERPEGSVSTLKIQRTQQEDSAVYLCASSSPGTSGLQETQYFGPGTRLLVL.

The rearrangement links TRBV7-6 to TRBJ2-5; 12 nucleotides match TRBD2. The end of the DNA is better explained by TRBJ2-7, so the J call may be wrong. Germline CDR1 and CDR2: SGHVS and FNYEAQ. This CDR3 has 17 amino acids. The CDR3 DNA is TGTGCCAGCAGCGCCCTTTCTAGCGGGAGGGCAGGGCGCGAGCAGTACTTC. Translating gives CASSALSSGRAGREQYF.

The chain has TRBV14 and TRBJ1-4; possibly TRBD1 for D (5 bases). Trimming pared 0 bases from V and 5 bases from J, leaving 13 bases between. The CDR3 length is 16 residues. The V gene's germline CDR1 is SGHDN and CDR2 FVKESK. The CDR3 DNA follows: TGTGCCAGCAGCCAAGAGGCCGGGGGGACGAATGAAAAACTGTTTTTT. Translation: CASSQEAGGTNEKLFF.

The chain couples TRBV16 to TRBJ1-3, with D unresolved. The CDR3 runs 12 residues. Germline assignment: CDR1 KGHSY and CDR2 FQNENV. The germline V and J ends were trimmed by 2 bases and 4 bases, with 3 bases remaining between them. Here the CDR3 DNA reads TGTGCCAGCAGCCAAGAGGGAAACACCATATATTTT. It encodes CASSQEGNTIYF.

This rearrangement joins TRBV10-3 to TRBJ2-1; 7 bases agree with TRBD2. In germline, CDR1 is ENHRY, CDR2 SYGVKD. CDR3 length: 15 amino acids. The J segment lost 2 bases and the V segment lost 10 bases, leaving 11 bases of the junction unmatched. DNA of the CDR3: TGTGCCACCTGGTTCGAGGGAGGGCCCTACAATGAGCAGTTCTTC. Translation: CATWFEGGPYNEQFF.

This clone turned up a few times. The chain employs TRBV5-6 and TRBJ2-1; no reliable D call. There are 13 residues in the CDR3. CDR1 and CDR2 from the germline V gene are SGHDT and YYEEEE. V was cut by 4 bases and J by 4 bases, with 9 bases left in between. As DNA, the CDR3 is TGTGCCAGCAGCGACTCCCTTTACAATGAGCAGTTCTTC. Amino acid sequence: CASSDSLYNEQFF.

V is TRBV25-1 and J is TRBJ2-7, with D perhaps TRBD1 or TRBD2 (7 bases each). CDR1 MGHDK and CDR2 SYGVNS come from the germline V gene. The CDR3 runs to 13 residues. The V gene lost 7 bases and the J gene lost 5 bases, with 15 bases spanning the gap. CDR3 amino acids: CASTRGGSDEQYF. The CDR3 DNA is TGTGCCAGCACCAGGGGGGGTAGCGACGAGCAGTACTTC.

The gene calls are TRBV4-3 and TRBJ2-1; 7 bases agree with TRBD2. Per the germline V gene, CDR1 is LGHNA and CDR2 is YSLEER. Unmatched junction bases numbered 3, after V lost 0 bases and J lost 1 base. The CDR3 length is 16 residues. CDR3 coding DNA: TGCGCCAGCAGCCAAGAAACAGCGGGGTCCTACAATGAGCAGTTCTTC. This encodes CASSQETAGSYNEQFF.